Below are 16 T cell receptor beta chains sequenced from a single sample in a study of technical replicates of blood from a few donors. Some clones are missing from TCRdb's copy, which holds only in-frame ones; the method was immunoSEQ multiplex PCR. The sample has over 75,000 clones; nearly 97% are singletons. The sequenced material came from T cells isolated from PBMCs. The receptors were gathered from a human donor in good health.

The CDR3 region is CASSYRAGGREKLFF. The DNA of the CDR3 is TGTGCCAGCAGTTACCGGGCAGGGGGCAGAGAAAAACTGTTTTTT. The gene calls are TRBV6-6 and TRBJ1-4; 8 nucleotides match TRBD1. V lost 2 bases to trimming and J lost 8 bases; unmatched junction nucleotides: 7. From germline, CDR1 is MNHNY and CDR2 SVGAGI (reference sequence). The CDR3 consists of 15 residues.

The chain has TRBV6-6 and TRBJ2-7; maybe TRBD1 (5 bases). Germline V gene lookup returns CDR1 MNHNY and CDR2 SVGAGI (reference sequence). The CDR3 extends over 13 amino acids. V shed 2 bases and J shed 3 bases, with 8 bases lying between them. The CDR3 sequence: CASSYGAHYEQYF. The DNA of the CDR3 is TGTGCCAGCAGTTACGGGGCACACTACGAGCAGTACTTC.

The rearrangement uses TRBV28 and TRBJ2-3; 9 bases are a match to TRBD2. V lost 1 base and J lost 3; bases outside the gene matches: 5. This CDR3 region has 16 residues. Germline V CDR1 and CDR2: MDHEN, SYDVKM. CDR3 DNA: TGTGCCAGCAGTTTATTGTCTAGCGGGATAACAGATACGCAGTATTTT. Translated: CASSLLSSGITDTQYF.

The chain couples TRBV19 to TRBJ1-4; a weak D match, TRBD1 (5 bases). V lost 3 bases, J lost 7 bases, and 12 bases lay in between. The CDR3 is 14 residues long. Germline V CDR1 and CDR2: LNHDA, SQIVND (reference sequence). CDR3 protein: CASSMAREAEKLFF. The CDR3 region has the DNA TGTGCCAGTAGTATGGCCAGGGAGGCTGAAAAACTGTTTTTT. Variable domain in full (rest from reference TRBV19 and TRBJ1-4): DGGITQSPKYLFRKEGQNVTLSCEQNLNHDAMYWYRQDPGQGLRLIYYSQIVNDFQKGDIAEGYSVSREKKESFPLTVTSAQKNPTAFYLCASSMAREAEKLFFGSGTQLSVL.

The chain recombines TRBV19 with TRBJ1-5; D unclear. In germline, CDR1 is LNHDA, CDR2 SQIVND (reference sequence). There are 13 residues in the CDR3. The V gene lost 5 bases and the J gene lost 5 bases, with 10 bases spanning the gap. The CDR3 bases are TGTGCCAGTAGTGACTTGAGAGATCAGCCCCAGCATTTT. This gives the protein CASSDLRDQPQHF.

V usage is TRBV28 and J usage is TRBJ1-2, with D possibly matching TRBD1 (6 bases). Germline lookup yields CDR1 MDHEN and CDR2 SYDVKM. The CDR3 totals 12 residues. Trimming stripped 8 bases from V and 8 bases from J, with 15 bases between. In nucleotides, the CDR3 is TGTGCCAGCGGAAGGACAGACTTGGGCTACACCTTC. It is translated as CASGRTDLGYTF.

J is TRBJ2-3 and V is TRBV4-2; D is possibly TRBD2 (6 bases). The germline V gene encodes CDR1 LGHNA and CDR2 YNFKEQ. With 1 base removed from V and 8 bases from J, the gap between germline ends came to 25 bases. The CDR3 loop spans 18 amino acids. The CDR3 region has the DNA TGTGCCAGCAGCCAAGCGGCCCGGGGGACCCCCGCCGGGGGTACGCAGTATTTT. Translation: CASSQAARGTPAGGTQYF.

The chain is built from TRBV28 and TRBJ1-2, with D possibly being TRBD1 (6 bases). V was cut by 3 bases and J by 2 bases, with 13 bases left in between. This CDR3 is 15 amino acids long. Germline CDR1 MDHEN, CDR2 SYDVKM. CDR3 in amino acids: CASSLGRGLNYGYTF. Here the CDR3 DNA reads TGTGCCAGCAGTTTGGGGCGGGGGCTAAACTATGGCTACACCTTC.

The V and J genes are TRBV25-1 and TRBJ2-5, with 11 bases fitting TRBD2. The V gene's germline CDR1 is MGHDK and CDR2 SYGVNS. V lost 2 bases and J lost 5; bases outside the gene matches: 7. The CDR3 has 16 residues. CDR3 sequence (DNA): TGTGCCAGCAGTGAAACCCTAGCGGGAGGTTGGGAGACCCAGTACTTC. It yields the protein CASSETLAGGWETQYF.

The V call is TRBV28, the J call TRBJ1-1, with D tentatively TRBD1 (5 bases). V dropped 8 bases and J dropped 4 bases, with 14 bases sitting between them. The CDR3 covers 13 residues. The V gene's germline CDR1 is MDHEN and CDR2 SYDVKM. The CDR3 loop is CASFGTLGTEAFF. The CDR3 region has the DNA TGTGCCAGCTTCGGGACTCTGGGCACTGAAGCTTTCTTT.

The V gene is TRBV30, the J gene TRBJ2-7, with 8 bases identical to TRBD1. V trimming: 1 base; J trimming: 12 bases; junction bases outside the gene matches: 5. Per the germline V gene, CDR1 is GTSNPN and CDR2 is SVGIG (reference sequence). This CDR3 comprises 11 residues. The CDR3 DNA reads TGTGCCTGGAGTGATGGGACAGGAACGTACTTC. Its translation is CAWSDGTGTYF.

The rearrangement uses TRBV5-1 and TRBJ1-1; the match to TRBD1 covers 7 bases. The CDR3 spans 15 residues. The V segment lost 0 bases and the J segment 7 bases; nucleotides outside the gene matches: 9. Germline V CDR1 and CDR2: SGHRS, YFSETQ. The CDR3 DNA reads TGCGCCAGCAGCTTGGTTTCAGGGGGGTCCGTTGAAGCTTTCTTT. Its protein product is CASSLVSGGSVEAFF.

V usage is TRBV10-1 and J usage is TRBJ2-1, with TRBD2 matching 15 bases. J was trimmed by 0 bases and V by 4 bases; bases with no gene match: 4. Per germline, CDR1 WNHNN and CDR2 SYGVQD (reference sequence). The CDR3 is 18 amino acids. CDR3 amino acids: CASSGGLAGGPSYNEQFF. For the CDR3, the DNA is TGCGCCAGCAGTGGGGGACTAGCGGGGGGACCCTCCTACAATGAGCAGTTCTTC.

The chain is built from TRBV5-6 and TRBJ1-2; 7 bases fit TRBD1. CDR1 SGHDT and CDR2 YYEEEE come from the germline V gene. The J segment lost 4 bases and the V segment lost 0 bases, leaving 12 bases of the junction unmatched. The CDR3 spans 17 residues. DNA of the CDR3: TGTGCCAGCAGCTTGGGGGACAGAGCCGCGTTTACCTATGGCTACACCTTC. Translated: CASSLGDRAAFTYGYTF.

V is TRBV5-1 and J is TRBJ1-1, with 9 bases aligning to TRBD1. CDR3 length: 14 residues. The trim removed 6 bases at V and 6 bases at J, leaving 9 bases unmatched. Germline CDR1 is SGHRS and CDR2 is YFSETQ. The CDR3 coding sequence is TGCGCCAGCAACAGGGACAGGGCTGGGCCTGAAGCTTTCTTT. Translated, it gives CASNRDRAGPEAFF.

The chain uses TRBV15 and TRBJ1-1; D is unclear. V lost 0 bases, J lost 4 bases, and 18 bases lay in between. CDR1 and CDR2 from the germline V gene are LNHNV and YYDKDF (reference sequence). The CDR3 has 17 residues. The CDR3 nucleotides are TGTGCCACCAGCAGAGAACGTGGCAGGCGGGGAGGCACTGAAGCTTTCTTT. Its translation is CATSRERGRRGGTEAFF.